These 19 T cell receptor beta chains were all obtained from the same sample, sequenced in a study of CD8+ T cells in alopecia areata. Extraction of RNA preceded its reverse transcription into cDNA, which served as the sequencing template. Sequencing used immunoSEQ multiplex PCR; TCRdb keeps in-frame clones, though not all of them. The data contain a few hundred thousand clones, roughly two fifths of them singletons. Treatment specified: oral pan-JAK inhibitor, 5-10 mg twice daily. The starting material was CD4+ T cells sorted from blood, obtained at approximately week 30, from a patient treated with tofacitinib. These receptors all stem from a human donor with alopecia areata.

The chain carries TRBV6-1 and TRBJ2-1, with D hard to call. Trimming left V 3 bases short and J 6 bases short, with 12 bases between. The germline V gene encodes CDR1 MNHNS and CDR2 SASEGT. This CDR3 region has 14 residues. CDR3 nucleotide sequence: TGTGCCAGCAGTGAGGGTGCCGGGCGCAATGAGCAGTTCTTC. Translated: CASSEGAGRNEQFF.

This clone was seen only a few times. The J gene is TRBJ1-4, the V gene TRBV30; D is undetermined. CDR1 is GTSNPN and CDR2 is SVGIG in the germline V gene (reference sequence). CDR3 length: 12 residues. Trimming pared 3 bases from V and 5 bases from J, leaving 7 bases between. CDR3 sequence: CAWSGGNEKLFF. In nucleotides, the CDR3 is TGTGCCTGGAGCGGAGGAAATGAAAAACTGTTTTTT. Filled out from reference TRBV30 and TRBJ1-4, the complete variable domain reads SQTIHQWPATLVQPVGSPLSLECTVEGTSNPNLYWYRQAAGRGLQLLFYSVGIGQISSEVPQNLSASRPQDRQFILSSKKLLLSDSGFYLCAWSGGNEKLFFGSGTQLSVL.

This clone appeared once. The V gene is TRBV9, the J gene TRBJ2-1; D unresolved. The V and J ends lost 0 bases and 0 bases respectively, with 7 bases between them. Germline V gene data show CDR1 as SGDLS and CDR2 as YYNGEE. This CDR3 has 15 amino acids. The CDR3 spells CASSVDSFSYNEQFF. DNA for the CDR3: TGTGCCAGCAGCGTAGATAGCTTCTCCTACAATGAGCAGTTCTTC.

The CDR3 is CASSILRGTNYGYTF. In nucleotides, the CDR3 is TGTGCCAGTAGTATTCTGCGGGGTACTAACTATGGCTACACCTTC. The rearrangement uses TRBV19 and TRBJ1-2; no definite D call. Germline CDR1 is LNHDA and CDR2 is SQIVND (reference sequence). There are 15 residues in the CDR3. V lost 3 bases, J lost 0 bases, and 11 bases lay in between.

This rearrangement joins TRBV11-1 to TRBJ2-7; D is perhaps TRBD1 or TRBD2 (5 bases each). Trimming pared 3 bases from V and 2 bases from J, leaving 14 bases between. CDR3 size: 15 residues. From germline, CDR1 is SGHAT and CDR2 FQDESV (reference sequence). The CDR3 spells CASSFGIQETYEQYF. CDR3 coding DNA: TGTGCCAGCAGCTTCGGGATACAGGAAACCTACGAGCAGTACTTC. The full variable domain, with the rest looked up from reference TRBV11-1 and TRBJ2-7, is EAEVAQSPRYKITEKSQAVAFWCDPISGHATLYWYRQILGQGPELLVQFQDESVVDDSQLPKDRFSAERLKGVDSTLKIQPAELGDSAMYLCASSFGIQETYEQYFGPGTRLTVT.

In the case of this clone: The sample carries other DNA sequences with the same CDR3. V and J are TRBV14 and TRBJ2-7; unclear D gene. Germline V lookup: CDR1 SGHDN, CDR2 FVKESK. V was pared by 4 bases and J by 0 bases, with 4 bases between. The length of the CDR3 is 12 residues. The CDR3 nucleotides are TGTGCCAGCAGCCGAAGCTCCTACGAGCAGTACTTC. Translated: CASSRSSYEQYF.

The chain carries TRBV5-1 and TRBJ2-3; D gene uncertain. V was shortened by 4 bases and J by 2 bases, with 8 bases between the two germline ends. The CDR3 length is 13 residues. The V gene's germline CDR1 is SGHRS and CDR2 YFSETQ. The CDR3 DNA follows: TGCGCCAGCAGCCTATACTACACAGATACGCAGTATTTT. It specifies CASSLYYTDTQYF.

The chain joins TRBV11-2 to TRBJ1-1; D gene uncertain. Germline assignment: CDR1 SGHAT and CDR2 FQNNGV. This CDR3 is built from 13 residues. The germline V and J ends were trimmed by 2 bases and 2 bases, with 6 bases remaining between them. In DNA, the CDR3 is TGTGCCAGCAGCTTAATAAGAAACACTGAAGCTTTCTTT. It encodes CASSLIRNTEAFF.

This clone was seen a few times. The V gene is TRBV10-3, the J gene TRBJ1-1; TRBD1 might be the D (5 bases). In germline, CDR1 is ENHRY, CDR2 SYGVKD. V dropped 6 bases and J dropped 2 bases, with 10 bases sitting between them. The length of the CDR3 is 13 residues. The CDR3 here is CAISRTSNTEAFF. CDR3 nucleotides: TGTGCCATCAGCCGGACATCCAACACTGAAGCTTTCTTT.

There are a few counts of this clone. CDR3 sequence reads: CASSLSNEQFF. The CDR3 DNA is TGTGCCAGCAGCTTGAGCAATGAGCAGTTCTTC. V is TRBV13 and J is TRBJ2-1; D unclear. Germline lookup yields CDR1 PRHDT and CDR2 FYEKMQ (reference sequence). Trimming stripped 3 bases from V and 6 bases from J, with 3 bases between. The CDR3 spans 11 residues.

The chain carries TRBV6-1 and TRBJ1-1; D is uncertain. The germline CDR1 and CDR2 sequences are MNHNS and SASEGT. The CDR3 length is 13 residues. Trimming cost V 6 bases and J 4 bases, with 12 bases left between them. CDR3 coding DNA: TGTGCCAGCAGGGGTGTAGCCGGCACTGAAGCTTTCTTT. Encoded protein: CASRGVAGTEAFF.

Here the CDR3 reads CASSRGQGNSNQPQHF. The CDR3 nucleotides are TGTGCCAGCAGCCGAGGACAGGGAAATAGCAATCAGCCCCAGCATTTT. This sequence joins TRBV6-6 and TRBJ1-5; 8 bases line up with TRBD1. The V segment lost 6 bases and the J segment 0 bases; nucleotides outside the gene matches: 7. The CDR3 has 16 residues. From germline, CDR1 is MNHNY and CDR2 SVGAGI (reference sequence).

The chain carries TRBV5-1 and TRBJ2-7; TRBD2 might be the D (6 bases). V lost 0 bases to trimming and J lost 3 bases, with 13 bases between them. Germline CDR1 is SGHRS and CDR2 is YFSETQ. The CDR3 sequence is 15 residues long. In nucleotides, the CDR3 is TGCGCCAGCAGCTTGGTGGGACTGGGTAACTACGAGCAGTACTTC. It translates to CASSLVGLGNYEQYF.

Only a few counts were recorded for this clone. V is TRBV7-9 and J is TRBJ2-3, with 9 bases matching TRBD1. The CDR3 length is 15 residues. CDR1 is SEHNR, CDR2 FQNEAQ, per germline (reference sequence). The V segment lost 5 bases and the J segment 1 base; nucleotides outside the gene matches: 4. The CDR3 coding sequence is TGTGCCAGCAGCCCACGACAGGGGGGCACAGATACGCAGTATTTT. Amino acids: CASSPRQGGTDTQYF.

The chain combines TRBV29-1 with TRBJ1-2; D remains ambiguous. Germline assignment: CDR1 SQVTM and CDR2 ANQGSEA. Trimming stripped 0 bases from V and 4 bases from J, with 9 bases between. This CDR3 region has 13 residues. As DNA, the CDR3 is TGCAGCGTTGAAGATGGAGAAAGCTATGGCTACACCTTC. It translates to CSVEDGESYGYTF.

This clone was observed a handful of times. The chain has TRBV6-5 and TRBJ1-2; D remains unclear. Deletions cut 0 bases from V and 1 base from J, with 3 bases between. The CDR3 runs 13 residues. Germline V lookup: CDR1 MNHEY, CDR2 SVGAGI. CDR3 sequence (DNA): TGTGCCAGCAGTTACTCGAATAACTATGGCTACACCTTC. Amino acids: CASSYSNNYGYTF.

This clone was seen only once. V is TRBV2 and J is TRBJ2-5; the D gene is possibly TRBD2 (5 bases). The germline CDR1 and CDR2 sequences are SNHLY and FYNNEI. The CDR3 is 14 residues long. The V gene lost 7 bases and the J gene lost 2 bases, with 14 bases spanning the gap. CDR3 bases: TGTGCCAGCATTTGGAGGAAATCACAAGAGACCCAGTACTTC. Amino acid sequence: CASIWRKSQETQYF.

This clone has at least ten counts. This chain connects TRBV6-5 to TRBJ1-4, with D unclear. CDR3 length equals 14 residues. Looked up from germline, CDR1 is MNHEY and CDR2 is SVGAGI. Trimming shortened V by 6 bases and J by 4 bases, and 12 bases separated the two germline ends. CDR3: CASRPRDGNEKLFF. In DNA, the CDR3 is TGTGCCAGCAGACCAAGGGATGGTAATGAAAAACTGTTTTTT.

About this clone itself: The junction does not match germline at one end; this may be a read error. The V gene is TRBV7-7, the J gene TRBJ2-2; perhaps TRBD2 as D (7 bases). This CDR3 is built from 21 residues. CDR1 is SSHAT, CDR2 FNYEAQ, per germline (reference sequence). This chain's CDR3 is CASSPPGGPELLGGNTGELFF. CDR3 in DNA: TGTGCTAGCAGCCCCCCCGGGGGGCCGGAGTTACTTGGCGGGAACACCGGGGAGCTGTTTTTT.